The 8 T cell receptor beta chains presented below share a single source sample, sequenced in a study of molecular identifiers for immune sequencing clone quantification. TCRdb re-called the PCR reads through MiXCR, storing one row per CDR3 protein. Among hundreds of thousands of distinct CDR3 sequences listed, under 25% were seen once. The source material was naive CD8+ T cells from blood, with Jurkat cell RNA spiked in. Sample subset: FACS-sorted CD8+CD4-CCR7+CD45RA+ naive T cells. These receptors all stem from a human donor in good health. Some libraries in this study had Jurkat cell RNA spiked in.

The sample holds many counts of this clonotype. V usage is TRBV28 and J usage is TRBJ1-2, with D maybe TRBD1 (5 bases). The germline V gene has CDR1 MDHEN and CDR2 SYDVKM. Deletions cut 4 bases from V and 8 bases from J, with 17 bases between. The CDR3 contains 14 residues. The CDR3 is CASSSLRRDDGYTF. CDR3 bases: TGTGCCAGCAGTTCGCTCCGCCGGGACGACGGCTACACCTTC.

The genes are TRBV10-3 and TRBJ1-5; 11 bases are a match to TRBD1. With 10 bases clipped from V and 1 base from J, the junction kept 12 bases outside the gene matches. This CDR3 contains 17 residues. Germline CDR1 and CDR2: ENHRY and SYGVKD. CDR3 bases: TGTGCCACTTGGGGAGGACAGGGGGCCGAGAGCAATCAGCCCCAGCATTTT. This gives the protein CATWGGQGAESNQPQHF.

This clonotype was seen only a few times. V and J are TRBV4-3 and TRBJ2-3, with 10 bases that match TRBD1. Germline-derived CDR1 and CDR2 are LGHNA and YSLEER. V trimming: 0 bases; J trimming: 5 bases; junction bases outside the gene matches: 11. CDR3 length equals 18 residues. In DNA form, the CDR3 reads TGCGCCAGCAGCCAAGACGGGATCCGGGACAGGGGTAGAGATACGCAGTATTTT. It specifies CASSQDGIRDRGRDTQYF.

In this sample, this clonotype turned up a few times. This chain uses TRBV13 with TRBJ2-7, with 8 bases matching TRBD1. This CDR3 has 16 residues. V trimming: 1 base; J trimming: 7 bases; junction bases outside the gene matches: 12. Germline V gene sequence: CDR1 PRHDT, CDR2 FYEKMQ (reference sequence). The CDR3 reads CASSLVGVQGAREQYF. CDR3 nucleotides: TGTGCCAGCAGCTTAGTAGGAGTCCAGGGGGCACGGGAGCAGTACTTC.

This clonotype was counted ten times or more. The chain couples TRBV7-9 to TRBJ2-3, with 10 bases identical to TRBD1. With V trimmed by 5 bases and J by 4 bases, 3 bases remained unmatched. This CDR3 has 14 amino acids. Looked up from germline, CDR1 is SEHNR and CDR2 is FQNEAQ (reference sequence). The CDR3 nucleotides read TGTGCCAGCAGCGGACAGGGGGGTCCAGATACGCAGTATTTT. Its translation is CASSGQGGPDTQYF.

This clonotype has a handful of counts. The J gene is TRBJ2-7, the V gene TRBV7-9, with D unclear. V lost 0 bases and J 4 bases, leaving 7 bases between the germline ends. The CDR3 spans 13 residues. CDR1 SEHNR and CDR2 FQNEAQ come from the germline V gene (reference sequence). CDR3 bases: TGTGCCAGCAGCTTAGCGAATAGATACGAGCAGTACTTC. It yields the protein CASSLANRYEQYF.

With regard to this clonotype: The junction and the germline gene differ at one end; a read error may be behind it. This chain joins TRBV6-5 and TRBJ2-1; TRBD1 aligns across 8 bases. CDR1 is MNHEY, CDR2 SVGAGI, per germline. The CDR3 is 15 residues long. CDR3 region: CASSYWQGAYNERFF. Here the CDR3 DNA reads TGTGCCAGCAGTTACTGGCAGGGGGCCTACAATGAGCGGTTCTTC.

The chain carries TRBV30 and TRBJ1-1; no reliable D call. This CDR3 spans 12 amino acids. Deletions cut 1 base from V and 11 bases from J, with 14 bases between. In germline, CDR1 is GTSNPN, CDR2 SVGIG (reference sequence). The CDR3 DNA follows: TGTGCCTGGAGTGCGGAGGACCAGAGGGCTTTCTTT. Its translation: CAWSAEDQRAFF. The entire variable domain, with the rest obtained from reference TRBV30 and TRBJ1-1, is as follows: SQTIHQWPATLVQPVGSPLSLECTVEGTSNPNLYWYRQAAGRGLQLLFYSVGIGQISSEVPQNLSASRPQDRQFILSSKKLLLSDSGFYLCAWSAEDQRAFFGQGTRLTVV.